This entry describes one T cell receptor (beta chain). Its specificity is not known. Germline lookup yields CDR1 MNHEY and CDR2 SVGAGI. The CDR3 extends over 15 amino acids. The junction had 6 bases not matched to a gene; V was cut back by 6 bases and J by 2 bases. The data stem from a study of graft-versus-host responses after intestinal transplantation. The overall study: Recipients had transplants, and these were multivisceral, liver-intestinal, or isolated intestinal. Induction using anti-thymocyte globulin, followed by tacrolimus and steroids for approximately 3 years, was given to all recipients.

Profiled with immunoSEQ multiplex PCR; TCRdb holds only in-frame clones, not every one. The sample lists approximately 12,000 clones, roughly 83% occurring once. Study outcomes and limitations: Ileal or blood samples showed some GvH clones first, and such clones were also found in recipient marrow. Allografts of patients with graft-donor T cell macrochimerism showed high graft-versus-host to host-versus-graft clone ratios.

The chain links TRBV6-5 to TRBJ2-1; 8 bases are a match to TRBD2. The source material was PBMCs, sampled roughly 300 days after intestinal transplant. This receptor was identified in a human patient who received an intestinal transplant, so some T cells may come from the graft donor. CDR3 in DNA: TGTGCCAGCAGCCGCACTAGCGGCCCCTACAATGAGCAGTTCTTC. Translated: CASSRTSGPYNEQFF.